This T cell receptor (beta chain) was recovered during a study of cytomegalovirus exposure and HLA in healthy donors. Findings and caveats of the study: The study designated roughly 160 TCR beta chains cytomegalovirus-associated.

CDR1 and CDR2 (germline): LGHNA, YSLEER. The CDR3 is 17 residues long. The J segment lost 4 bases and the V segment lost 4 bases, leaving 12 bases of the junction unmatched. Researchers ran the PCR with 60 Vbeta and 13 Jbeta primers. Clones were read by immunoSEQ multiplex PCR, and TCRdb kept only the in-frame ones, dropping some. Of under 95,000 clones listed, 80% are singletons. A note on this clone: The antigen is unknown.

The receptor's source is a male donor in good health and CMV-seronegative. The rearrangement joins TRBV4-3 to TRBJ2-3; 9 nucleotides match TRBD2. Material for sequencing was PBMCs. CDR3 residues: CASSPSGAGGGADTQYF. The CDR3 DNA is TGCGCCAGCAGCCCCAGTGGAGCGGGGGGAGGGGCAGATACGCAGTATTTT.